One and the same sample provided the 32 T cell receptor beta chains below, sequenced in a study of blood T cell repertoires in COVID-19. Method: immunoSEQ multiplex PCR; TCRdb's copy keeps in-frame clones and lacks some. This sample has about 120,000 clones, with 85% to 90% found just once. What was sequenced was peripheral blood. Receptors originate from a woman aged 45-65 years with active or convalescent COVID-19.

This clone rates as medium-sized. Here the CDR3 DNA reads TGTGCCAGCAGCTCGAGCGCCCTCCGGCTGAATGAGCAGTTCTTC. This gives the protein CASSSSALRLNEQFF. The chain links TRBV7-8 to TRBJ2-1; no definite D call. This CDR3 region has 15 residues. V was trimmed by 4 bases and J by 7 bases, leaving 17 bases between them. Germline V gene data show CDR1 as SGHVS and CDR2 as FQNEAQ.

With regard to this clone: At one end, the junction sequence differs from germline, possibly due to a read error. The CDR3 DNA reads TGTGCCAGCAGCGTAACAGGGGGCCGATTAACTGAAGCTTTCTTT. Its protein is CASSVTGGRLTEAFF. The J gene is TRBJ1-1, the V gene TRBV7-3; 9 nucleotides align to TRBD1. The CDR3 length is 15 residues. From germline, CDR1 is SGHTA and CDR2 FQGTGA.

The V gene is TRBV7-2, the J gene TRBJ2-5, with 8 bases identical to TRBD1. Germline V gene data show CDR1 as SGHTA and CDR2 as FQGNSA. The CDR3 totals 14 residues. V dropped 4 bases and J dropped 4; count of bases not matched to a gene: 5. This CDR3 reads CASSSGQDVETQYF. In DNA form, the CDR3 reads TGTGCCAGCAGCTCGGGACAGGATGTAGAGACCCAGTACTTC.

The chain has TRBV5-5 and TRBJ2-3; D is possibly TRBD1 (5 bases). Trimming stripped 1 base from V and 10 bases from J, with 10 bases between. Looked up from germline, CDR1 is SGHKS and CDR2 is YYEKEE (reference sequence). There are 12 residues in the CDR3. The CDR3 bases are TGTGCCAGCAGCTTGACGGGCAGGGCGCAGTATTTT. It encodes CASSLTGRAQYF.

The chain links TRBV6-5 to TRBJ2-2; 9 bases map to TRBD1. Trimming removed 2 bases from V and 6 bases from J; junction bases left unmatched: 7. This CDR3 is 16 amino acids long. CDR1 MNHEY and CDR2 SVGAGI come from the germline V gene. CDR3 coding DNA: TGTGCCAGCAGTTACGCACAGGGGGCAGGTGCCGGGGAGCTGTTTTTT. It specifies CASSYAQGAGAGELFF.

CDR3 DNA: TGTGCCAGCAGCTCCATCTGGGGGGGGCGTATGAATCAGCCCCAGCATTTT. Residues: CASSSIWGGRMNQPQHF. The rearrangement joins TRBV28 to TRBJ1-5; D perhaps matches TRBD1 (6 bases). This CDR3 is built from 17 residues. Trimming removed 6 bases from V and 4 bases from J, with 22 bases in between. The V gene's germline CDR1 is MDHEN and CDR2 SYDVKM.

The chain carries TRBV7-9 and TRBJ2-1, with 8 bases identical to TRBD2. CDR3 length: 18 residues. J lost 4 bases, V lost 4 bases, and 15 bases had no gene match. In germline, CDR1 is SEHNR, CDR2 FQNEAQ (reference sequence). This CDR3 reads CASSSPYVAGRPYNEQFF. DNA of the CDR3: TGTGCCAGCAGCTCCCCTTATGTAGCGGGGAGGCCGTACAATGAGCAGTTCTTC.

A few counts support this clone. The chain has TRBV9 and TRBJ2-1; TRBD1 might be the D (5 bases). V was clipped by 0 bases and J by 6 bases, with 10 bases between them. Germline V gene sequence: CDR1 SGDLS, CDR2 YYNGEE. The CDR3 runs 14 residues. The CDR3 sequence: CASSVVGQLNEQFF. The CDR3 DNA reads TGTGCCAGCAGCGTAGTAGGACAACTCAATGAGCAGTTCTTC.

The gene calls are TRBV7-2 and TRBJ1-1; D unresolved. V lost 3 bases to trimming and J lost 7 bases, with 9 bases between them. The germline gives CDR1 SGHTA, CDR2 FQGNSA. The length of the CDR3 is 12 residues. The CDR3 sequence is CASSFSRYEAFF. The CDR3 DNA is TGTGCCAGCAGCTTTAGCCGGTATGAAGCTTTCTTT.

The rearrangement links TRBV10-3 to TRBJ1-1, with 8 bases fitting TRBD1. Germline loops: CDR1 ENHRY, CDR2 SYGVKD. V trimming: 10 bases; J trimming: 1 base; junction bases outside the gene matches: 2. The CDR3 has 12 residues. CDR3 bases: TGTGCCACAGGGGGCCAGAACACTGAAGCTTTCTTT. Its protein product is CATGGQNTEAFF.

This clone was seen only once. The DNA of the CDR3 is TGTGCCAGCAGAGGGGCCTCAGCATCACCGCCCCAGCATTTT. Encoded protein: CASRGASASPPQHF. The rearrangement joins TRBV6-4 to TRBJ1-5; D perhaps matches TRBD1 (5 bases). V shed 6 bases and J shed 9 bases, with 18 bases lying between them. The CDR3 loop spans 14 amino acids. Germline CDR1 and CDR2: MRHNA and SNTAGT.

CDR3 protein: CATSRGVGGWNGYTF. The CDR3 nucleotides read TGTGCCACCAGCAGAGGGGTAGGGGGCTGGAATGGCTACACCTTC. The V gene is TRBV15, the J gene TRBJ1-2; 7 bases fit TRBD1. This CDR3 has 15 residues. After removal of 1 base from V and 6 bases from J, the junction contained 8 bases not matched to a gene. Germline V gene sequence: CDR1 LNHNV, CDR2 YYDKDF (reference sequence).

The J gene is TRBJ2-7, the V gene TRBV2; 11 nucleotides agree with TRBD1. This CDR3 spans 14 amino acids. V dropped 5 bases and J dropped 9; count of bases not matched to a gene: 9. The germline V gene has CDR1 SNHLY and CDR2 FYNNEI. CDR3 loop: CASSLDRGRSGQYF. CDR3 bases: TGTGCCAGCAGTCTGGACAGGGGGCGGTCCGGGCAGTACTTC.

The V call is TRBV4-2, the J call TRBJ2-7, with 13 nucleotides matching TRBD2. The CDR3 spans 15 residues. Per the germline V gene, CDR1 is LGHNA and CDR2 is YNFKEQ. The junction had 6 bases not matched to a gene; V was cut back by 2 bases and J by 8 bases. CDR3: CASSQPGLAGFQQYF. The CDR3 DNA follows: TGTGCCAGCAGCCAACCGGGACTAGCGGGATTCCAGCAGTACTTC.

This chain uses TRBV7-9 with TRBJ2-5; a weak D match, TRBD1 (6 bases). With 5 bases removed from V and 4 bases from J, the gap between germline ends came to 20 bases. CDR3 length equals 16 residues. Germline V gene data show CDR1 as SEHNR and CDR2 as FQNEAQ (reference sequence). DNA of the CDR3: TGTGCCAGCAGCGTAACTTTCACAGGGATGGGAGAGACCCAGTACTTC. It translates to CASSVTFTGMGETQYF.

The count of this clone is one. The J gene is TRBJ2-4, the V gene TRBV7-8; TRBD1 agrees at 8 bases. The V gene's germline CDR1 is SGHVS and CDR2 FQNEAQ. The CDR3 is 15 amino acids. V lost 4 bases and J lost 9; bases outside the gene matches: 11. The CDR3 protein is CASSYREDREAIQYF. CDR3 DNA sequence: TGTGCCAGCAGCTATAGGGAGGACAGGGAGGCCATTCAGTACTTC.

Details on this clone: This sample also contains other DNA sequences that code for the same CDR3. The gene calls are TRBV18 and TRBJ2-7, with TRBD2 as a possible D gene (5 bases). V shed 0 bases and J shed 4 bases, with 7 bases lying between them. This CDR3 spans 13 amino acids. Germline-derived CDR1 and CDR2 are KGHSH and LQKENI. CDR3 in amino acids: CASSPPGDYEQYF. CDR3 in DNA: TGTGCCAGCTCACCACCGGGAGATTACGAGCAGTACTTC. Combining the CDR3 with reference TRBV18 and TRBJ2-7 gives the whole variable domain NAGVMQNPRHLVRRRGQEARLRCSPMKGHSHVYWYRQLPEEGLKFMVYLQKENIIDESGMPKERFSAEFPKEGPSILRIQQVVRGDSAAYFCASSPPGDYEQYFGPGTRLTVT.

This chain connects TRBV19 to TRBJ2-4; 7 bases line up with TRBD1. The CDR3 runs to 14 residues. Trimming removed 3 bases from V and 4 bases from J; junction bases left unmatched: 3. Germline CDR1 and CDR2: LNHDA and SQIVND (reference sequence). The CDR3 region is CASSITGEKNIQYF. Here the CDR3 DNA reads TGTGCCAGTAGTATCACAGGGGAAAAAAACATTCAGTACTTC. Together with reference TRBV19 and TRBJ2-4, the CDR3 gives the full variable domain: DGGITQSPKYLFRKEGQNVTLSCEQNLNHDAMYWYRQDPGQGLRLIYYSQIVNDFQKGDIAEGYSVSREKKESFPLTVTSAQKNPTAFYLCASSITGEKNIQYFGAGTRLSVL.

The rearrangement joins TRBV18 to TRBJ2-7; 7 bases are a match to TRBD1. The germline CDR1 and CDR2 sequences are KGHSH and LQKENI. There are 13 residues in the CDR3. The trim removed 3 bases at V and 3 bases at J, leaving 2 bases unmatched. The CDR3 coding sequence is TGTGCCAGCTCACCCGCAGGGGGCTACGAGCAGTACTTC. Translated, it gives CASSPAGGYEQYF.

The gene calls are TRBV24-1 and TRBJ1-4; 8 bases fit TRBD1. The CDR3 runs 16 residues. Trimming cost V 10 bases and J 0 bases; bases outside gene matches: 9. The V gene's germline CDR1 is KGHDR and CDR2 SFDVKD. CDR3 region: CATAPSTGATNEKLFF. The DNA of the CDR3 is TGTGCCACGGCCCCATCGACAGGGGCAACTAATGAAAAACTGTTTTTT.

A single count supports this clone. This chain uses TRBV27 with TRBJ2-3, with D perhaps matching TRBD1 (5 bases). Per germline, CDR1 MNHEY and CDR2 SMNVEV (reference sequence). V lost 2 bases to trimming and J lost 3 bases, with 12 bases between them. This CDR3 has 15 residues. This CDR3 is CASSLRGIWTDTQYF. The CDR3 DNA is TGTGCCAGCAGTTTAAGGGGAATTTGGACAGATACGCAGTATTTT.

This clone is a singleton in its sample. V and J are TRBV29-1 and TRBJ2-2; the match to TRBD1 covers 12 bases. This CDR3 contains 14 residues. The V and J ends lost 7 bases and 6 bases, in that order; junction bases with no gene match: 6. CDR1 SQVTM and CDR2 ANQGSEA come from the germline V gene. Here the CDR3 DNA reads TGCAGCGCGGGGGACAGGGGGCCTTCCGGGGAGCTGTTTTTT. Its translation: CSAGDRGPSGELFF.

This chain links TRBV28 with TRBJ2-5, with 16 bases lining up with TRBD2. The CDR3 is made up of 19 amino acids. Trimming removed 3 bases from V and 4 bases from J; junction bases left unmatched: 11. Germline V CDR1 and CDR2: MDHEN, SYDVKM. The CDR3 spells CASSFLGLAGGPDRETQYF. Written as DNA, the CDR3 is TGTGCCAGCAGTTTCCTGGGACTAGCGGGAGGGCCGGATCGAGAGACCCAGTACTTC.

The gene calls are TRBV5-4 and TRBJ2-5; 15 nucleotides match TRBD2. Germline-derived CDR1 and CDR2 are SGHNT and YYREEE (reference sequence). V was clipped by 4 bases and J by 4 bases; unmatched bases: 5. The CDR3 length is 16 residues. The CDR3 here is CASSPRGLAGGETQYF. DNA of the CDR3: TGTGCCAGCAGCCCGAGGGGACTAGCGGGAGGAGAGACCCAGTACTTC.

The chain has TRBV18 and TRBJ2-1; D gene unclear. With 1 base removed from V and 9 bases from J, the gap between germline ends came to 16 bases. This CDR3 has 15 amino acids. Germline loops: CDR1 KGHSH, CDR2 LQKENI. The CDR3 sequence is CASSPRASRLSEQFF. CDR3 nucleotides: TGTGCCAGCTCACCACGGGCCAGTCGGCTTAGTGAGCAGTTCTTC.

This sequence joins TRBV27 and TRBJ2-7, with D perhaps matching TRBD2 (5 bases). Germline CDR1 reads MNHEY; CDR2 reads SMNVEV (reference sequence). This CDR3 region has 13 residues. V gave up 5 bases and J gave up 5 bases, with 13 bases separating them. CDR3: CASSVEGSNEQYF. The CDR3 DNA follows: TGTGCCAGCAGTGTAGAGGGTTCCAACGAGCAGTACTTC.

This chain joins TRBV28 and TRBJ2-1; D is unresolved. From germline, CDR1 is MDHEN and CDR2 SYDVKM. Trimming took off 8 bases at V and 8 bases at J, with 7 bases between the two ends. This CDR3 region has 10 residues. CDR3 coding DNA: TGTGCCAGCGGCTCATATGAGCAGTTCTTC. Translating it yields CASGSYEQFF. The complete variable domain, with remaining parts taken from reference TRBV28 and TRBJ2-1, reads DVKVTQSSRYLVKRTGEKVFLECVQDMDHENMFWYRQDPGLGLRLIYFSYDVKMKEKGDIPEGYSVSREKKERFSLILESASTNQTSMYLCASGSYEQFFGPGTRLTVL.

The V gene is TRBV4-2, the J gene TRBJ1-5; TRBD1 agrees at 7 bases. Germline V lookup: CDR1 LGHNA, CDR2 YNFKEQ. CDR3 length: 15 amino acids. V lost 4 bases, J lost 5 bases, and 8 bases stayed unmatched. The CDR3 region has the DNA TGTGCCAGCAGCCGAACCTATCAGGGGGATCAGCCCCAGCATTTT. Its translation: CASSRTYQGDQPQHF.

V gene TRBV29-1 combines with J gene TRBJ1-2, with 9 bases aligning to TRBD1. CDR3 length: 14 amino acids. The J segment lost 6 bases and the V segment lost 0 bases, leaving 5 bases of the junction unmatched. Germline CDR1 SQVTM, CDR2 ANQGSEA. Written as DNA, the CDR3 is TGCAGCGTTGAAGAGCGACAGGGGGTAGATGGCTACACCTTC. Its protein is CSVEERQGVDGYTF.

The chain carries TRBV9 and TRBJ2-1; TRBD2 aligns across 12 bases. J lost 10 bases, V lost 2 bases, and 4 bases had no gene match. This CDR3 has 14 amino acids. The germline CDR1 and CDR2 sequences are SGDLS and YYNGEE. The CDR3 protein is CASSVGLAGLEQFF. Here the CDR3 DNA reads TGTGCCAGCAGCGTCGGACTAGCGGGATTAGAGCAGTTCTTC.

CDR3 DNA sequence: TGCAGCGTTGTGGGACTAGCGGGAGACTTAGTCTACGAGCAGTACTTC. This sequence encodes CSVVGLAGDLVYEQYF. J is TRBJ2-7 and V is TRBV29-1; 14 bases align to TRBD2. CDR1 is SQVTM, CDR2 ANQGSEA, per germline. The length of the CDR3 is 16 residues. V was pared by 4 bases and J by 3 bases, with 8 bases of the junction left unmatched.

The chain joins TRBV4-1 to TRBJ1-6, with TRBD1 as a possible D gene (6 bases). Germline assignment: CDR1 MGHRA and CDR2 YSYEKL. This CDR3 has 16 residues. V shed 4 bases and J shed 7 bases, with 17 bases lying between them. CDR3 in amino acids: CASSLTPPGANSPLHF. The CDR3 DNA reads as TGCGCCAGCAGCCTCACCCCGCCAGGGGCCAATTCACCCCTCCACTTT.